This T cell receptor (beta chain) appears in the sequencing data of a study of T cells after yellow fever vaccination. At the level of the study: Libraries from low-cell-number fractions were prepared with the SMART-Seq v4 Ultra Low Input RNA kit.

Of note for this clonotype: Its antigen is still unknown.

General study points: Post-booster repertoires contained most primary-vaccination clones again (roughly 97% CD4, less than 90% CD8). Abundant clonotypes from the bulk population could have been carried over as contaminants into FACS-sorted repertoires.

V gave up 0 bases and J gave up 8 bases; unmatched junction bases: 5. The CDR3 has 15 amino acids. The germline gives CDR1 KGHSH, CDR2 LQKENI. It was through 5'RACE template switching that TCR cDNA was made, with a universal primer site and UMIs added. In TCRdb, the 5' RACE reads were re-called with MiXCR into one record per CDR3 protein. The sample includes roughly 120,000 distinct CDR3 sequences, roughly 6.7% seen only once; the top ten take around 2.6%. The rearrangement uses TRBV18 and TRBJ2-1; 9 bases are shared with TRBD2. Here the sequenced sample was CD4+ T cells sorted from PBMCs, taken less than 11 days after the first yellow fever vaccination. The clonotype originates from a man aged 18 to 29 who received the YFV17D yellow fever vaccine. This CDR3 is CASSPPSGGFHEQFF. The CDR3 DNA reads TGTGCCAGCTCACCACCCAGCGGGGGGTTCCATGAGCAGTTCTTC.